The clone carrying this T cell receptor (beta chain) turned up a few times. V lost 6 bases and J lost 1, with 13 bases in between. In germline, CDR1 is SNHLY, CDR2 FYNNEI. CDR3 length: 15 amino acids. The sample originates from a study of blood T cell repertoires in COVID-19. As originally analysed: Counts of nucleated cells, estimated from reference gene primer amplification, were obtained. Assay: immunoSEQ multiplex PCR; the TCRdb copy retains only in-frame clones and omits some. V, J and clone size derive from that table, while D and trimming were established from the DNA sequence. The table shows about 73,000 clones, with about 79% occurring only once.

The specimen was peripheral blood. The chain carries TRBV2 and TRBJ1-5, with a tentative D call TRBD1 (5 bases). This sequence originates from a woman in her sixties with acute or convalescent COVID-19. This chain's CDR3 is CASRGASGSNQPQHF. In DNA, the CDR3 is TGTGCCAGCAGAGGGGCATCCGGGAGCAATCAGCCCCAGCATTTT.